These 30 T cell receptor beta chains were sequenced from one sample in a study of identical twins. Via MiXCR, TCRdb re-called the 5' RACE reads, giving one row per CDR3 protein. In the table there are around 250,000 distinct CDR3 sequences, 12% of which are singletons. These same data were also listed under a study on yellow fever vaccine responses in identical twins.

The specimen was memory (CD45RO+) T cells sorted from blood. Receptors were obtained from a woman aged 18-30 years in good health.

This clonotype is deemed medium-sized (0.01 to 0.1%). The chain combines TRBV12-3 or TRBV12-4 with TRBJ1-3; D is uncertain. The CDR3 length is 14 residues. V lost 1 base, J lost 0 bases, and 4 bases lay in between. CDR3 region: CASSLGGSGNTIYF. The CDR3 region has the DNA TGTGCCAGCAGTTTAGGAGGCTCTGGAAACACCATATATTTT.

This clonotype was seen a few times. The chain is built from TRBV20-1 and TRBJ2-1; 13 bases match TRBD2. Germline V CDR1 and CDR2: DFQATT, SNEGSKA (reference sequence). The CDR3 loop spans 14 amino acids. The trim removed 5 bases at V and 8 bases at J, leaving 6 bases unmatched. CDR3 DNA sequence: TGCAGTGCTGCGAGGACTAGCGGGAGCGATGAGCAGTTCTTC. This encodes CSAARTSGSDEQFF.

This clonotype was counted many times. The V gene is TRBV3-1, the J gene TRBJ1-2, with unresolved D. From germline, CDR1 is LGHDT and CDR2 YNNKEL (reference sequence). The CDR3 totals 15 residues. The V end was cut by 0 bases, the J end by 6 bases, with 14 bases between. As DNA, the CDR3 is TGTGCCAGCAGCCAAGAGGTTTTATCGAACGATGGCTACACCTTC. Amino acids: CASSQEVLSNDGYTF.

The V gene is TRBV5-1, the J gene TRBJ1-1; weak D call: TRBD1 (5 bases). V lost 0 bases and J lost 4, with 13 bases in between. The CDR3 runs to 15 residues. Germline V lookup: CDR1 SGHRS, CDR2 YFSETQ. Here the CDR3 DNA reads TGCGCCAGCAGCTTGGAGGTTATGGGGGGCACTGAAGCTTTCTTT. This codes for CASSLEVMGGTEAFF.

Ten or more counts support this clonotype. The rearrangement links TRBV4-2 to TRBJ2-7; no clear D. Trimming cost V 1 base and J 4 bases, with 8 bases left between them. Germline CDR1 is LGHNA and CDR2 is YNFKEQ. The CDR3 consists of 13 residues. Written as DNA, the CDR3 is TGTGCCAGCAGCCAAGGGTTGGTATACGAGCAGTACTTC. This codes for CASSQGLVYEQYF.

Only a few counts were recorded for this clonotype. The chain joins TRBV5-4 to TRBJ2-2, with 8 bases fitting TRBD2. From germline, CDR1 is SGHNT and CDR2 YYREEE (reference sequence). The length of the CDR3 is 19 residues. J gave up 5 bases and V 1 base, and 16 bases lay outside the gene matches. The CDR3 loop reads CASSLISGWGAGETGELFF. As DNA, the CDR3 is TGTGCCAGCAGCTTGATTAGTGGGTGGGGAGCGGGAGAAACCGGGGAGCTGTTTTTT. Filled out from reference TRBV5-4 and TRBJ2-2, the complete variable domain reads ETGVTQSPTHLIKTRGQQVTLRCSSQSGHNTVSWYQQALGQGPQFIFQYYREEENGRGNFPPRFSGLQFPNYSSELNVNALELDDSALYLCASSLISGWGAGETGELFFGEGSRLTVL.

This chain joins TRBV7-2 and TRBJ2-7; D is unresolved. From germline, CDR1 is SGHTA and CDR2 FQGNSA. This CDR3 has 14 amino acids. Deletions cut 5 bases from V and 5 bases from J, with 16 bases between. For the CDR3, the DNA is TGTGCCAGCAGCCCGGACGGTGCTAGTGACGAGCAGTACTTC. This codes for CASSPDGASDEQYF.

This clonotype was picked up many times. The chain links TRBV27 to TRBJ2-7; 10 bases are a match to TRBD2. This CDR3 region has 17 residues. V lost 5 bases, J lost 4 bases, and 14 bases stayed unmatched. Germline CDR1 is MNHEY and CDR2 is SMNVEV (reference sequence). The CDR3: CASSLRVLAGVSYEQYF. The CDR3 DNA follows: TGTGCCAGCAGTCTGAGGGTTCTAGCGGGAGTTTCGTACGAGCAGTACTTC.

This clonotype was seen more than once but under ten times. The chain uses TRBV20-1 and TRBJ1-6, with 8 bases that match TRBD1. The germline V gene encodes CDR1 DFQATT and CDR2 SNEGSKA (reference sequence). V lost 3 bases and J lost 9; bases outside the gene matches: 10. The CDR3 loop spans 15 amino acids. In DNA form, the CDR3 reads TGCAGTGCTAGGAGGGAGACAGGGGAGAGTTCACCCCTCCACTTT. Protein: CSARRETGESSPLHF.

The gene calls are TRBV7-3 and TRBJ1-1; D may be TRBD1 (5 bases). Germline loops: CDR1 SGHTA, CDR2 FQGTGA. This CDR3 contains 13 residues. V was pared by 4 bases and J by 6 bases, with 12 bases between. The CDR3 DNA reads TGTGCCAGCAGCTCCAGGGAGGGTGCTGAAGCTTTCTTT. It yields the protein CASSSREGAEAFF.

A few counts support this clonotype. The chain employs TRBV28 and TRBJ2-1; perhaps TRBD2 as D (6 bases). The CDR3 is 12 residues long. With 6 bases removed from V and 10 bases from J, the gap between germline ends came to 13 bases. Germline CDR1 and CDR2: MDHEN and SYDVKM. The CDR3 loop reads CASRDFRGEQFF. Written as DNA, the CDR3 is TGTGCCAGCAGGGACTTTCGGGGGGAGCAGTTCTTC.

The gene calls are TRBV4-3 and TRBJ2-2, with unresolved D. V lost 4 bases to trimming and J lost 0 bases, with 9 bases between them. Germline loops: CDR1 LGHNA, CDR2 YSLEER. The CDR3 covers 15 residues. The CDR3 reads CASSPFAANTGELFF. The CDR3 DNA reads as TGCGCCAGCAGCCCCTTCGCCGCGAACACCGGGGAGCTGTTTTTT.

This clonotype was seen more than once but under ten times. V is TRBV12-3 or TRBV12-4 and J is TRBJ1-6; TRBD1 is a possible D gene (6 bases). Trimming took 5 bases from V and 6 from J, leaving 11 bases between them. CDR3 length equals 14 residues. CDR3 bases: TGTGCCAGCAGTACCGGACAGCCTAATTCACCCCTCCACTTT. Protein sequence: CASSTGQPNSPLHF.

A few counts support this clonotype. CDR3 in DNA: TGCAGTGCTAGCGGGGGCACAGATACGCAGTATTTT. It codes for CSASGGTDTQYF. This chain joins TRBV20-1 and TRBJ2-3; tentative D call: TRBD2 (5 bases). The V gene's germline CDR1 is DFQATT and CDR2 SNEGSKA (reference sequence). Trimming shortened V by 3 bases and J by 1 base, and 5 bases separated the two germline ends. The CDR3 extends over 12 amino acids.

This sequence joins TRBV12-3 or TRBV12-4 and TRBJ2-1; the match to TRBD1 covers 10 bases. V was clipped by 5 bases and J by 3 bases; unmatched bases: 4. The CDR3 totals 15 residues. The CDR3 bases are TGTGCCAGCAGTGGTGGGGACAGGGGCTACAATGAGCAGTTCTTC. Translated: CASSGGDRGYNEQFF.

The J gene is TRBJ2-4, the V gene TRBV3-1; perhaps TRBD2 as D (6 bases). This CDR3 spans 14 amino acids. Germline loops: CDR1 LGHDT, CDR2 YNNKEL (reference sequence). Trimming took off 3 bases at V and 3 bases at J, with 9 bases between the two ends. The CDR3 region is CASSHVADKNIQYF. The CDR3 DNA is TGTGCCAGCAGCCACGTAGCGGACAAAAACATTCAGTACTTC.

In this sample, this clonotype turned up many times. The V call is TRBV6-1, the J call TRBJ2-2, with D tentatively TRBD1 or TRBD2 (5 bases each). Germline assignment: CDR1 MNHNS and CDR2 SASEGT. V lost 4 bases and J 4 bases, leaving 13 bases between the germline ends. This CDR3 is built from 15 residues. The CDR3 sequence: CASSGMTGTTGELFF. The CDR3 region has the DNA TGTGCCAGCAGTGGAATGACTGGGACCACCGGGGAGCTGTTTTTT.

This clonotype has just a few counts. The chain uses TRBV28 and TRBJ2-1, with unresolved D. The CDR3 runs to 14 residues. CDR1 MDHEN and CDR2 SYDVKM come from the germline V gene. V was clipped by 3 bases and J by 9 bases, with 15 bases between them. The CDR3 region has the DNA TGTGCCAGCAGTTTGAGTGCGCGGTTGAGTGAGCAGTTCTTC. Its protein product is CASSLSARLSEQFF.

This clonotype has just a few counts. This chain connects TRBV5-1 to TRBJ2-3; 7 nucleotides align to TRBD2. Looked up from germline, CDR1 is SGHRS and CDR2 is YFSETQ. The CDR3 sequence is 17 residues long. Unmatched junction bases numbered 16, after V lost 4 bases and J lost 5 bases. CDR3 sequence (DNA): TGCGCCAGCAGCCCTTTGCCGGGGGGATTCCACGGAGATACGCAGTATTTT. As protein: CASSPLPGGFHGDTQYF. Variable domain in full (rest from reference TRBV5-1 and TRBJ2-3): KAGVTQTPRYLIKTRGQQVTLSCSPISGHRSVSWYQQTPGQGLQFLFEYFSETQRNKGNFPGRFSGRQFSNSRSEMNVSTLELGDSALYLCASSPLPGGFHGDTQYFGPGTRLTVL.

This clonotype was seen at least ten times. The chain joins TRBV7-2 to TRBJ1-2; D remains unclear. This CDR3 spans 14 amino acids. Trimming cost V 5 bases and J 5 bases, with 15 bases left between them. CDR1 and CDR2 from the germline V gene are SGHTA and FQGNSA. The CDR3 here is CASSPKKGRYGYTF. CDR3 DNA sequence: TGTGCCAGCAGCCCAAAGAAGGGTCGATATGGCTACACCTTC.

This clonotype was seen a handful of times. This chain links TRBV5-1 with TRBJ2-2; D remains ambiguous. Germline V gene sequence: CDR1 SGHRS, CDR2 YFSETQ. The CDR3 is 15 amino acids. The V end was cut by 2 bases, the J end by 3 bases, with 11 bases between. The CDR3: CASSFEVQYTGELFF. CDR3 in DNA: TGCGCCAGCAGCTTTGAGGTTCAGTACACCGGGGAGCTGTTTTTT.

This clonotype showed up just a few times. The chain is built from TRBV11-2 and TRBJ2-1; TRBD2 matches at 9 bases. V trimming: 3 bases; J trimming: 7 bases; junction bases outside the gene matches: 4. From germline, CDR1 is SGHAT and CDR2 FQNNGV. CDR3 length: 14 amino acids. The CDR3 reads CASSLASGENEQFF. Written as DNA, the CDR3 is TGTGCCAGCAGCTTGGCTAGCGGGGAAAATGAGCAGTTCTTC.

This clonotype has a handful of counts. V is TRBV19 and J is TRBJ2-5, with D perhaps TRBD2 (5 bases). The germline V gene encodes CDR1 LNHDA and CDR2 SQIVND (reference sequence). This CDR3 contains 14 residues. Trimming took 3 bases from V and 5 from J, leaving 13 bases between them. The CDR3 reads CASSIRPPGETQYF. CDR3 nucleotides: TGTGCCAGTAGTATTAGACCCCCGGGGGAGACCCAGTACTTC.

This clonotype is a singleton in its sample. This chain links TRBV6-2 or TRBV6-3 with TRBJ2-3, with 7 nucleotides matching TRBD1. With 3 bases clipped from V and 7 bases from J, the junction kept 10 bases outside the gene matches. CDR1 and CDR2 from the germline V gene are MNHEY and SVGEGT. This CDR3 is 15 amino acids long. The CDR3 sequence: CASSYPGQIQNTQYF. The CDR3 DNA reads TGTGCCAGCAGTTATCCGGGACAGATTCAGAATACGCAGTATTTT.

The CDR3, as DNA: TGTGCCAGCAGCTTAGCGACGGCAGGGGGCTTAGCTTTCTTT. This codes for CASSLATAGGLAFF. The chain combines TRBV7-2 with TRBJ1-1; 8 bases line up with TRBD1. Per the germline V gene, CDR1 is SGHTA and CDR2 is FQGNSA. The CDR3 extends over 14 amino acids. The ends lost 0 bases at V and 10 bases at J; junction bases unmatched: 7.

The chain employs TRBV4-1 and TRBJ2-7, with D unresolved. V lost 1 base and J 3 bases, leaving 16 bases between the germline ends. The CDR3 runs to 16 residues. The germline V gene encodes CDR1 MGHRA and CDR2 YSYEKL. CDR3: CASSQASTQLLYEQYF. DNA of the CDR3: TGCGCCAGCAGCCAAGCTTCGACCCAACTCCTCTACGAGCAGTACTTC.

Here the CDR3 DNA reads TGTGCCAGCAGTATGGGACAGGGGGCGACAGATACGCAGTATTTT. Translation gives CASSMGQGATDTQYF. This rearrangement joins TRBV28 to TRBJ2-3; 12 bases line up with TRBD1. Looked up from germline, CDR1 is MDHEN and CDR2 is SYDVKM. The CDR3 consists of 15 residues. J was trimmed by 3 bases and V by 5 bases; bases with no gene match: 3. Looking up the rest from reference TRBV28 and TRBJ2-3 gives the full variable domain: DVKVTQSSRYLVKRTGEKVFLECVQDMDHENMFWYRQDPGLGLRLIYFSYDVKMKEKGDIPEGYSVSREKKERFSLILESASTNQTSMYLCASSMGQGATDTQYFGPGTRLTVL.

This clonotype was detected only a few times. This rearrangement joins TRBV6-2 or TRBV6-3 to TRBJ1-2, with 8 bases aligning to TRBD1. Germline trimming cut 5 bases from V and 4 bases from J; bases unmatched to any gene: 3. The CDR3 is 13 amino acids. Germline CDR1 and CDR2: MNHEY and SVGEGT. The CDR3 DNA is TGTGCCAGCAGTGCACAGGGGGGCTATGGCTACACCTTC. Translated: CASSAQGGYGYTF.

V is TRBV9 and J is TRBJ2-1, with 7 positions matching TRBD2. Germline loops: CDR1 SGDLS, CDR2 YYNGEE. CDR3 length: 19 residues. Trimming took 4 bases from V and 10 from J; bases not matched to a gene: 26. The CDR3 sequence is CASSSGLRQMSSGRNEQFF. The CDR3 DNA reads TGTGCCAGCAGCTCCGGACTCCGGCAGATGTCTAGCGGTAGGAACGAGCAGTTCTTC.

This clonotype has a count of ten or more. The chain carries TRBV5-1 and TRBJ2-1, with no clear D. V lost 0 bases to trimming and J lost 9 bases, with 4 bases between them. The length of the CDR3 is 11 residues. Germline loops: CDR1 SGHRS, CDR2 YFSETQ. CDR3 nucleotide sequence: TGCGCCAGCAGCTTGGCGGGTGAGCAGTTCTTC. Translating gives CASSLAGEQFF.